One and the same sample provided the 15 T cell receptor beta chains below, sequenced in a study of STAT3 mutations in large granular lymphocyte leukemia. Notes on the study in general: Every T-LGLL patient had at least one immunodominant TCRbeta clonotype.

TCRdb's copy holds only in-frame clones and misses some; the assay was immunoSEQ multiplex PCR. The table has roughly 22,000 clones, about 94% seen once. No antigen is known for these receptors. The material sequenced was peripheral blood mononuclear cells. The receptors originated from a man aged 35 to 55 with T-cell large granular lymphocyte leukemia. Some clones in this sample may be carry-over from other donors' samples.

The genes are TRBV4-3 and TRBJ1-3; no clear D gene. Germline V lookup: CDR1 LGHNA, CDR2 YSLEER. The V and J ends lost 0 bases and 5 bases respectively, with 11 bases between them. The CDR3 sequence is 15 residues long. This CDR3 is CASSQELGLRNTIYF. The CDR3, as DNA: TGCGCCAGCAGCCAAGAACTTGGGCTGAGAAACACCATATATTTT.

The chain couples TRBV19 to TRBJ1-1; no reliable D call. Germline V gene lookup returns CDR1 LNHDA and CDR2 SQIVND (reference sequence). The CDR3 loop spans 14 amino acids. Trimming pared 3 bases from V and 0 bases from J, leaving 8 bases between. For the CDR3, the DNA is TGTGCCAGTAGTATCAACGGGCTGAACACTGAAGCTTTCTTT. Translating gives CASSINGLNTEAFF.

The chain recombines TRBV28 with TRBJ2-7; the match to TRBD2 covers 7 bases. Germline lookup yields CDR1 MDHEN and CDR2 SYDVKM. V trimming: 9 bases; J trimming: 1 base; junction bases outside the gene matches: 6. The CDR3 sequence is 13 residues long. The CDR3 sequence is CASEAGKSYEQYF. CDR3 nucleotides: TGTGCCAGTGAAGCGGGGAAATCCTACGAGCAGTACTTC.

CDR3 protein: CASSPSMGGDHEQYF. CDR3 in DNA: TGTGCCAGCTCACCATCAATGGGGGGGGACCACGAGCAGTACTTC. The chain is built from TRBV18 and TRBJ2-7; TRBD2 matches at 7 bases. V lost 2 bases, J lost 5 bases, and 9 bases stayed unmatched. CDR3 length: 15 residues. Germline assignment: CDR1 KGHSH and CDR2 LQKENI.

The genes are TRBV9 and TRBJ2-5; D is unclear. This CDR3 is built from 14 residues. V was trimmed by 0 bases and J by 4 bases, leaving 10 bases between them. Germline loops: CDR1 SGDLS, CDR2 YYNGEE. This CDR3 reads CASSVGTVPETQYF. CDR3 bases: TGTGCCAGCAGCGTAGGAACAGTCCCAGAGACCCAGTACTTC.

The rearrangement joins TRBV5-1 to TRBJ2-4; 9 bases map to TRBD1. Germline trimming cut 4 bases from V and 5 bases from J; bases unmatched to any gene: 10. Germline CDR1 reads SGHRS; CDR2 reads YFSETQ. The CDR3 loop spans 16 amino acids. The CDR3 DNA sequence: TGCGCCAGCAGCCCGGGACAGGGAAATGAGGAAAACATTCAGTACTTC. Translating gives CASSPGQGNEENIQYF.

This chain uses TRBV19 with TRBJ2-7; D is possibly TRBD2 (6 bases). CDR3 length: 14 amino acids. The ends were cut back, 6 bases at V and 0 bases at J, with 12 bases in the middle. CDR1 and CDR2 from the germline V gene are LNHDA and SQIVND (reference sequence). CDR3 in amino acids: CASRGDFDSYEQYF. The CDR3 DNA is TGTGCCAGTAGGGGGGACTTCGACTCCTACGAGCAGTACTTC.

The J gene is TRBJ1-1, the V gene TRBV18; D gene uncertain. The germline CDR1 and CDR2 sequences are KGHSH and LQKENI. Between the trimmed V and J ends, which lost 4 bases and 4 bases, there was a span of 10 bases. The CDR3 runs 13 residues. CDR3 DNA sequence: TGTGCCAGCTCACAGGGCGGGAGCACTGAAGCTTTCTTT. Translation: CASSQGGSTEAFF. The whole variable domain, remainder taken from reference TRBV18 and TRBJ1-1, is NAGVMQNPRHLVRRRGQEARLRCSPMKGHSHVYWYRQLPEEGLKFMVYLQKENIIDESGMPKERFSAEFPKEGPSILRIQQVVRGDSAAYFCASSQGGSTEAFFGQGTRLTVV.

The chain combines TRBV19 with TRBJ1-5; tentative D call: TRBD1 (6 bases). V was pared by 10 bases and J by 0 bases, with 10 bases between. The CDR3 loop spans 13 amino acids. Germline V CDR1 and CDR2: LNHDA, SQIVND (reference sequence). In DNA, the CDR3 is TGTGCCAAACAGGGAGTTAGCAATCAGCCCCAGCATTTT. Protein product: CAKQGVSNQPQHF.

V is TRBV2 and J is TRBJ1-4; D remains ambiguous. The germline CDR1 and CDR2 sequences are SNHLY and FYNNEI. Trimming cost V 5 bases and J 7 bases, with 14 bases left between them. The CDR3 runs 14 residues. DNA for the CDR3: TGTGCCAGCAGTACGGGAAAGGGAAGTGAAAAACTGTTTTTT. It encodes CASSTGKGSEKLFF.

The V and J genes are TRBV28 and TRBJ1-3; D call uncertain. Trimming took off 6 bases at V and 0 bases at J, with 6 bases between the two ends. CDR3 length equals 13 residues. The germline V gene encodes CDR1 MDHEN and CDR2 SYDVKM. Written as DNA, the CDR3 is TGTGCCAGCAGCCCCCCCTCTGGAAACACCATATATTTT. Amino acid sequence: CASSPPSGNTIYF. The whole variable domain, remainder taken from reference TRBV28 and TRBJ1-3, is DVKVTQSSRYLVKRTGEKVFLECVQDMDHENMFWYRQDPGLGLRLIYFSYDVKMKEKGDIPEGYSVSREKKERFSLILESASTNQTSMYLCASSPPSGNTIYFGEGSWLTVV.

The chain carries TRBV5-1 and TRBJ2-3; 8 positions match TRBD2. Germline V gene data show CDR1 as SGHRS and CDR2 as YFSETQ. This CDR3 comprises 15 residues. With 1 base clipped from V and 3 bases from J, the junction kept 4 bases outside the gene matches. In nucleotides, the CDR3 is TGCGCCAGCAGCTTGTCGGGGGGGCCGACAGATACGCAGTATTTT. This encodes CASSLSGGPTDTQYF.

The V gene is TRBV7-9, the J gene TRBJ2-7; 13 nucleotides align to TRBD2. CDR3 length: 14 amino acids. J was trimmed by 7 bases and V by 5 bases; bases with no gene match: 5. In germline, CDR1 is SEHNR, CDR2 FQNEAQ (reference sequence). The CDR3 DNA sequence: TGTGCCAGCAGCATTACTAGCGGGGGGGAAGAGCAGTACTTC. This sequence encodes CASSITSGGEEQYF.

The chain joins TRBV7-9 to TRBJ2-3, with a tentative D call TRBD2 (7 bases). The CDR3 spans 17 residues. From germline, CDR1 is SEHNR and CDR2 FQNEAQ (reference sequence). V was shortened by 4 bases and J by 4 bases, with 21 bases between the two germline ends. CDR3 sequence: CASSSLRGGGSPDTQYF. The CDR3 DNA is TGTGCCAGCAGCTCACTTCGGGGCGGGGGCTCACCAGATACGCAGTATTTT.

This chain connects TRBV11-2 to TRBJ2-1, with TRBD2 matching over 16 bases. The V and J ends lost 5 bases and 7 bases, in that order; junction bases with no gene match: 2. Germline CDR1 reads SGHAT; CDR2 reads FQNNGV. There are 15 residues in the CDR3. The CDR3 reads CASSMGLAGGNEQFF. CDR3 bases: TGTGCCAGCAGCATGGGACTAGCGGGGGGGAATGAGCAGTTCTTC.